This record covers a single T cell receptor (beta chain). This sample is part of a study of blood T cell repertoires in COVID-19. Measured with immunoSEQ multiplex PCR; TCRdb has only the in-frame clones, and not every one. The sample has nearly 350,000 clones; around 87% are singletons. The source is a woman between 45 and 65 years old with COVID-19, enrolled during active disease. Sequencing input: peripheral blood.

CDR3 loop: CATRSGGAEPSTDTQYF. The CDR3 nucleotides read TGTGCCACCAGGAGCGGGGGGGCGGAGCCTAGCACAGATACGCAGTATTTT. The genes are TRBV24-1 and TRBJ2-3, with TRBD2 identical over 10 bases. Germline CDR1 reads KGHDR; CDR2 reads SFDVKD. This CDR3 is 17 amino acids long. With V trimmed by 7 bases and J by 0 bases, 9 bases remained unmatched.